This is a list of T cell receptor beta chains from one sample in a study of T cell responses to AZD1222 COVID-19 vaccine. Only in-frame clones appear in the TCRdb table, and some are missing; sequencing was by immunoSEQ multiplex PCR. The sample comprises 70,000 to 95,000 clones, 88% of which are singletons, and approximately 4.5% rests with the top ten. The source was peripheral blood, collected on day 0 of MenACWY control vaccination. These receptors were obtained from an adult in good health. Each CDR3 is given with its conserved first and last residue. D genes are given only for firm matches.

TRBV5-1 TRBD2 CASSFRGASGRTDTQYF
TRBV4-3 NA CASSQAEVFVGTGELFF
TRBV28 TRBD1 CASSLGGQGIYEQYF
TRBV19 NA CASTSSGRTYNEQFF
TRBV6-5 TRBD1 CASSSGGNEQYF
TRBV5-4 NA CASSHGTIYGYTF
TRBV28 TRBD1 CATRTGVWEQYF
TRBV28 NA CASLGGGTGQETQYF
TRBV3-1/TRBV3-2 TRBD1 CASRKTGGLRTGELFF
TRBV7-9 NA CASSLQGSTEAFF
TRBV18 TRBD2 CASSPSSGRAGNEQFF
TRBV28 NA CASSLGIGSPLHF
TRBV10-2 TRBD2 CASRLAGADTQYF
TRBV27 NA CASSFSGAQGYTF
TRBV27 NA CASSPPTGQETQYF
TRBV28 NA CASSPQGTPPPRHNEQFF
TRBV30 NA CAWSAGRPYGYTF
TRBV7-7 TRBD2 CASSLGGVRVSETQYF
TRBV3-1/TRBV3-2 NA CASSQASQATLFF
TRBV19 NA CASDGGWAGELFF
TRBV7-9 NA CASSPGGSLTDTQYF
TRBV4-1 TRBD2 CASSHSLAGGDEQYF
TRBV7-9 NA CASSWRPYTGQTEAFF
TRBV7-3 NA CASSSYGDHNEQFF
TRBV6-1 NA CASSEAKEGYEKLFF
TRBV7-9 NA CASSPDGGQETQYF
TRBV2 NA CASSGHPGELFF
TRBV19 NA CAVGAPNHEQYF
TRBV12-3/TRBV12-4 TRBD2 CASSLGREVAQYF
TRBV18 NA CASSPPSGQVSYEQYF
TRBV2 NA CASSQATGVVEQYF
TRBV12-3/TRBV12-4 NA CASSPNREAEAFF
TRBV6-5 NA CASSLRDTTDTQYF
TRBV28 NA CASSPGLLDYGYTF
TRBV18 NA CASSPLGDSLGADTQYF